Presented here are 26 T cell receptor beta chains from one specimen sequenced in a study of OX40 agonist ivuxolimab in advanced cancers. Produced via immunoSEQ multiplex PCR; TCRdb's table is partial and in-frame only. Among about 72,000 clones listed, 88% were seen once. This material consisted of CD4+ or CD8+ T cells sorted from blood, taken in a trial of the OX40 agonist ivuxolimab. Receptor source: an adult with an advanced solid tumor such as melanoma, head and neck, liver or kidney cancer.

This rearrangement joins TRBV28 to TRBJ1-4, with a weak D call TRBD1 (6 bases). Trimming stripped 7 bases from V and 0 bases from J, with 18 bases between. Germline loops: CDR1 MDHEN, CDR2 SYDVKM. The CDR3 loop spans 17 amino acids. The CDR3 coding sequence is TGTGCCAGCAACCCGGCGGGGACACCCGCAACTAATGAAAAACTGTTTTTT. Encoded protein: CASNPAGTPATNEKLFF.

This chain joins TRBV5-6 and TRBJ1-3; possible D gene TRBD1, 5 bases. Germline loops: CDR1 SGHDT, CDR2 YYEEEE. V lost 3 bases and J 3 bases, leaving 7 bases between the germline ends. The CDR3 extends over 13 amino acids. The CDR3, as DNA: TGTGCCAGCAGCTCGGGGGGTGGAAACACCATATATTTT. It encodes CASSSGGGNTIYF.

This chain connects TRBV7-9 to TRBJ1-2; no definite D call. This CDR3 comprises 17 residues. V gave up 0 bases and J gave up 6 bases, with 20 bases separating them. The germline gives CDR1 SEHNR, CDR2 FQNEAQ (reference sequence). The CDR3 DNA follows: TGTGCCAGCAGCTTAGCGATCAATGAGGGCGGTCGAGATGGCTACACCTTC. Amino acid sequence: CASSLAINEGGRDGYTF.

This clone was seen only once. V usage is TRBV18 and J usage is TRBJ2-5, with a tentative D call TRBD2 (6 bases). The germline CDR1 and CDR2 sequences are KGHSH and LQKENI. Trimming cost V 2 bases and J 3 bases, with 7 bases left between them. The CDR3 length is 13 residues. In nucleotides, the CDR3 is TGTGCCAGCTCACCAGGAGGGGAAGAGACCCAGTACTTC. It encodes CASSPGGEETQYF.

The CDR3 loop reads CASSMGQGVDEQYF. The CDR3 DNA is TGTGCCAGTAGTATGGGACAGGGTGTCGACGAGCAGTACTTC. The chain carries TRBV19 and TRBJ2-7; 9 positions agree with TRBD1. The germline CDR1 and CDR2 sequences are LNHDA and SQIVND (reference sequence). CDR3 length equals 14 residues. V gave up 3 bases and J gave up 5 bases; unmatched junction bases: 5.

This clone was picked up a small number of times. In DNA, the CDR3 is TGTGCCAGCAGCCTAGACAGGGGAGAAGCTTTCTTT. Translation gives CASSLDRGEAFF. The chain combines TRBV5-4 with TRBJ1-1, with TRBD1 matching over 8 bases. Germline V CDR1 and CDR2: SGHNT, YYREEE (reference sequence). V shed 4 bases, J shed 8 bases, and the junction held 4 bases outside the gene matches. CDR3 length equals 12 residues.

Only one count was recorded for this clone. J is TRBJ2-1 and V is TRBV11-2; the D gene is possibly TRBD1 (6 bases). Germline V gene sequence: CDR1 SGHAT, CDR2 FQNNGV. Between the trimmed V and J ends, which lost 5 bases and 6 bases, there was a span of 14 bases. The CDR3 runs to 14 residues. The CDR3 DNA reads as TGTGCCAGCAGCCCACCAGGGGTCCCCAATGAGCAGTTCTTC. Translating it yields CASSPPGVPNEQFF.

The J gene is TRBJ2-5, the V gene TRBV18; 8 bases are shared with TRBD2. This CDR3 comprises 15 residues. Germline V CDR1 and CDR2: KGHSH, LQKENI. Trimming cost V 0 bases and J 5 bases; bases outside gene matches: 5. This chain's CDR3 is CASSPPSSGGETQYF. CDR3 bases: TGTGCCAGCTCACCACCGTCGTCGGGAGGGGAGACCCAGTACTTC.

The CDR3 coding sequence is TGTGCCAGCAGTTTAGGCACAGATACGCAGTATTTT. Protein product: CASSLGTDTQYF. The chain has TRBV28 and TRBJ2-3, with D unresolved. The CDR3 has 12 residues. The germline V gene has CDR1 MDHEN and CDR2 SYDVKM. The germline V and J ends were trimmed by 2 bases and 1 base, with 1 base remaining between them. The variable domain in full, completed from reference TRBV28 and TRBJ2-3, reads DVKVTQSSRYLVKRTGEKVFLECVQDMDHENMFWYRQDPGLGLRLIYFSYDVKMKEKGDIPEGYSVSREKKERFSLILESASTNQTSMYLCASSLGTDTQYFGPGTRLTVL.

The genes are TRBV5-1 and TRBJ2-2; 8 bases fit TRBD1. The trim removed 2 bases at V and 5 bases at J, leaving 5 bases unmatched. This CDR3 comprises 15 residues. Germline-derived CDR1 and CDR2 are SGHRS and YFSETQ. The CDR3 is CASSLTGGSTGELFF. In DNA, the CDR3 is TGCGCCAGCAGCTTAACAGGGGGGAGTACCGGGGAGCTGTTTTTT.

The chain's CDR3 is CASSFTDTQYF. DNA for the CDR3: TGTGCCAGCAGCTTCACAGATACGCAGTATTTT. The chain couples TRBV11-2 to TRBJ2-3; no clear D. CDR1 and CDR2 (germline): SGHAT, FQNNGV. The CDR3 spans 11 residues. The V end lost 3 bases, the J end lost 2 bases, and 0 bases lay between the germline ends.

The CDR3 DNA reads TGTGCCAGCAGCTCCGACTTAACAGGGGATGAAGCTTTCTTT. Amino acid sequence: CASSSDLTGDEAFF. This chain connects TRBV5-8 to TRBJ1-1, with 7 bases aligning to TRBD1. CDR1 is SGHTS, CDR2 YDEGEE, per germline. The CDR3 has 14 residues. V was clipped by 3 bases and J by 7 bases; unmatched bases: 9.

This chain joins TRBV7-8 and TRBJ2-5, with TRBD1 as a possible D gene (6 bases). The CDR3 is 15 amino acids. With 5 bases removed from V and 0 bases from J, the gap between germline ends came to 13 bases. Per germline, CDR1 SGHVS and CDR2 FQNEAQ. This chain's CDR3 is CASSPGQLYQETQYF. As DNA, the CDR3 is TGTGCCAGCAGCCCCGGACAGCTGTACCAAGAGACCCAGTACTTC.

The chain has TRBV5-1 and TRBJ2-5; 7 bases map to TRBD2. The germline CDR1 and CDR2 sequences are SGHRS and YFSETQ. CDR3 length: 15 amino acids. V lost 4 bases and J lost 5; bases outside the gene matches: 11. CDR3 amino acids: CASSALLALRETQYF. CDR3 coding DNA: TGCGCCAGCAGCGCCCTACTAGCGCTGAGGGAGACCCAGTACTTC.

The chain is built from TRBV6-1 and TRBJ2-7; 11 bases fit TRBD2. Germline CDR1 is MNHNS and CDR2 is SASEGT. After removal of 6 bases from V and 1 base from J, the junction contained 2 bases not matched to a gene. This CDR3 is 14 amino acids long. The CDR3 protein is CASSRLAGSYEQYF. In nucleotides, the CDR3 is TGTGCCAGCAGCAGACTAGCGGGGTCCTACGAGCAGTACTTC.

The CDR3 region is CAWSESSGNTIYF. CDR3 nucleotide sequence: TGTGCCTGGAGTGAGAGCTCTGGAAACACCATATATTTT. The rearrangement links TRBV30 to TRBJ1-3; D not resolved. The CDR3 covers 13 residues. Deletions cut 1 base from V and 0 bases from J, with 4 bases between. From germline, CDR1 is GTSNPN and CDR2 SVGIG (reference sequence). Using reference TRBV30 and TRBJ1-3 for the parts outside the CDR3, the full variable domain is SQTIHQWPATLVQPVGSPLSLECTVEGTSNPNLYWYRQAAGRGLQLLFYSVGIGQISSEVPQNLSASRPQDRQFILSSKKLLLSDSGFYLCAWSESSGNTIYFGEGSWLTVV.

This chain connects TRBV5-1 to TRBJ2-1, with D unresolved. The CDR3 runs to 17 residues. Trimming removed 0 bases from V and 3 bases from J, with 16 bases in between. CDR1 is SGHRS, CDR2 YFSETQ, per germline. The CDR3 DNA reads TGCGCCAGCAGCTTGGAGGGCAGGCCCCACTACTACAATGAGCAGTTCTTC. It is translated as CASSLEGRPHYYNEQFF.

The V call is TRBV5-1, the J call TRBJ2-7; 12 bases are a match to TRBD2. The germline V gene encodes CDR1 SGHRS and CDR2 YFSETQ. The CDR3 has 16 residues. The junction had 6 bases not matched to a gene; V was cut back by 4 bases and J by 1 base. The CDR3 sequence: CASSLRLAGASYEQYF. CDR3 nucleotides: TGCGCCAGCAGCCTAAGACTAGCGGGAGCTTCCTACGAGCAGTACTTC. Combining the CDR3 with reference TRBV5-1 and TRBJ2-7 gives the whole variable domain KAGVTQTPRYLIKTRGQQVTLSCSPISGHRSVSWYQQTPGQGLQFLFEYFSETQRNKGNFPGRFSGRQFSNSRSEMNVSTLELGDSALYLCASSLRLAGASYEQYFGPGTRLTVT.

This clone has only a few counts. This chain joins TRBV6-6 and TRBJ2-7, with D uncertain. CDR1 is MNHNY and CDR2 is SVGAGI in the germline V gene (reference sequence). Trimming left V 4 bases short and J 3 bases short, with 7 bases between. CDR3 length equals 12 residues. The CDR3 region is CASSSSDYEQYF. DNA of the CDR3: TGTGCCAGCAGTTCCTCAGACTACGAGCAGTACTTC.

The J gene is TRBJ2-7, the V gene TRBV4-3; D gene ambiguous. The CDR3 length is 15 residues. Per germline, CDR1 LGHNA and CDR2 YSLEER. V was shortened by 1 base and J by 0 bases, with 10 bases between the two germline ends. The CDR3 spells CASSQAQESSYEQYF. The CDR3 nucleotides read TGCGCCAGCAGCCAAGCTCAGGAGAGCTCCTACGAGCAGTACTTC.

The J gene is TRBJ2-1, the V gene TRBV27, with D possibly TRBD1 on 6 matching bases. Germline CDR1 MNHEY, CDR2 SMNVEV (reference sequence). V dropped 0 bases and J dropped 2 bases, with 17 bases sitting between them. The CDR3 length is 18 residues. The CDR3: CASSLSSQGGTPYNEQFF. For the CDR3, the DNA is TGTGCCAGCAGTTTATCATCACAGGGTGGTACCCCCTACAATGAGCAGTTCTTC.

The chain couples TRBV7-2 to TRBJ1-1; 9 bases are shared with TRBD1. In germline, CDR1 is SGHTA, CDR2 FQGNSA. V was pared by 5 bases and J by 3 bases, with 4 bases of the junction left unmatched. The CDR3 has 14 residues. CDR3 region: CASSPRQGDTEAFF. The CDR3 DNA follows: TGTGCCAGCAGCCCGAGACAGGGGGACACTGAAGCTTTCTTT.

The chain combines TRBV5-4 with TRBJ2-7; TRBD1 agrees at 10 bases. The CDR3 covers 16 residues. V was clipped by 3 bases and J by 2 bases; unmatched bases: 8. The V gene's germline CDR1 is SGHNT and CDR2 YYREEE (reference sequence). CDR3 DNA: TGTGCCAGCAGCTCCCCCGGGACAGGGGTACCCTACGAGCAGTACTTC. This codes for CASSSPGTGVPYEQYF.

This chain joins TRBV7-9 and TRBJ1-1; D is unclear. Per germline, CDR1 SEHNR and CDR2 FQNEAQ (reference sequence). This CDR3 region has 13 residues. The V gene lost 6 bases and the J gene lost 7 bases, with 15 bases spanning the gap. The CDR3 region is CASRRGGRDEAFF. For the CDR3, the DNA is TGTGCCAGCAGGCGTGGCGGACGAGATGAAGCTTTCTTT.

In its sample, this clone was seen once. The chain is built from TRBV18 and TRBJ2-2, with D maybe TRBD1 (7 bases). Trimming cost V 3 bases and J 6 bases, with 14 bases left between them. There are 15 residues in the CDR3. From germline, CDR1 is KGHSH and CDR2 LQKENI. The CDR3 nucleotides read TGTGCCAGCTCACCCCAACAGGGGAGGTCCGGGGAGCTGTTTTTT. This gives the protein CASSPQQGRSGELFF.

This chain joins TRBV11-3 and TRBJ2-7; D not certain. The CDR3 is 15 residues long. Germline CDR1 SGHNT, CDR2 YENEEA. Deletions cut 1 base from V and 2 bases from J, with 12 bases between. The CDR3 region has the DNA TGTGCCAGCAGCTTAGTGGCAGCTGTGGCCTACGAGCAGTACTTC. As protein: CASSLVAAVAYEQYF.